The rows below give T cell receptor beta chains drawn from one sample of a study of cytomegalovirus exposure and HLA in healthy donors. Produced via immunoSEQ multiplex PCR; TCRdb's table is partial and in-frame only. The sample records 59,000 or so clones, about 91% being singletons. Sequencing used PBMCs. These receptors were collected from a young woman in good health and CMV-seronegative. The conserved cysteine and the conserved F or W are not part of the CDR3 here.

CDR3aa: ASSVGQQPYEQY; len: 12; j_gene: TRBJ2-7; v_gene: TRBV9
CDR3aa: ASSQVWGLSYEQY; len: 13; j_gene: TRBJ2-7; v_gene: TRBV4-1
CDR3aa: ASNDVETESSEQY; len: 13; j_gene: TRBJ2-7; v_gene: TRBV19
CDR3aa: ASSLARGLAGAGDTQY; len: 16; j_gene: TRBJ2-3; v_gene: TRBV7-9
CDR3aa: ASSPEGGQGTEGYT; len: 14; j_gene: TRBJ1-2; v_gene: TRBV5-4
CDR3aa: ASSLERANTEAF; len: 12; j_gene: TRBJ1-1; v_gene: TRBV2
CDR3aa: ASSLDIKDRGI; len: 11; j_gene: TRBJ2-7; v_gene: TRBV5-6
CDR3aa: SVEREEEGYGYT; len: 12; j_gene: TRBJ1-2; v_gene: TRBV29-1
CDR3aa: ASSALTESYEQY; len: 12; j_gene: TRBJ2-7; v_gene: TRBV5-6
CDR3aa: ASSLNRGVETQY; len: 12; j_gene: TRBJ2-5; v_gene: TRBV7-2
CDR3aa: ASSLRRTDTQY; len: 11; j_gene: TRBJ2-3; v_gene: TRBV7-2
CDR3aa: ASAITEAF; len: 8; j_gene: TRBJ1-1; v_gene: TRBV12-5
CDR3aa: ASRSRDRVNQPQH; len: 13; j_gene: TRBJ1-5; v_gene: TRBV28
CDR3aa: ASSWTGQETQY; len: 11; j_gene: TRBJ2-5; v_gene: TRBV5-1
CDR3aa: ASSPPQGYEQF; len: 11; j_gene: TRBJ2-1; v_gene: TRBV7-9